This T cell receptor beta chain was identified during a study of blood T cell repertoires in COVID-19. As for the study in general: COVID-19 samples from acute and convalescent phases originated in the United States, Italy and Spain. The analysed material was cDNA or gDNA that came from T cells, B-cell-depleted T cells, or PBMCs.

Repertoires were generated with immunoSEQ multiplex PCR, while TCRdb's copy carries only in-frame clones and drops some. The sample carries approximately 300,000 clones, 90% recorded once. Patients at the Seattle site were enrolled during active infection and followed longitudinally. There are 15 residues in the CDR3. Sequenced: peripheral blood. The chain couples TRBV21-1 to TRBJ1-4. TRBV21-1 is given as a pseudogene. This clonotype originated in a woman aged 40 to 50 with COVID-19, enrolled during active disease. This CDR3 is CASSQVSGRVEKLFF. CDR3 in DNA: TGTGCCAGCAGCCAAGTCTCGGGAAGGGTTGAAAAACTGTTTTTT.